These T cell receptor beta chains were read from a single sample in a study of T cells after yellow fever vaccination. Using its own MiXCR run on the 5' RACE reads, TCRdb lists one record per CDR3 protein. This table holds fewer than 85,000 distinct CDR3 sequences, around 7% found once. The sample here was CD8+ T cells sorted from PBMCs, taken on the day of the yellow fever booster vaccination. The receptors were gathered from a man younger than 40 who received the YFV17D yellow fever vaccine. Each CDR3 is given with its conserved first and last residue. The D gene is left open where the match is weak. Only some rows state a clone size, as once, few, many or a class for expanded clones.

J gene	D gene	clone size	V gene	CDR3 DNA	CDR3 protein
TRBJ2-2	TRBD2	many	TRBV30	TGTGCCTGGAGTGTAGGGGAGGGGCCGAACACCGGGGAGCTGTTTTTT	CAWSVGEGPNTGELFF
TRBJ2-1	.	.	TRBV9	TGTGCCAGCAGCCCCTCTGACCGGAACTACAATGAGCAGTTCTTC	CASSPSDRNYNEQFF
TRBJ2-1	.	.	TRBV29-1	TGCAGCGTTGAAAGGTCTGCCGACGAGCAGTTCTTC	CSVERSADEQFF
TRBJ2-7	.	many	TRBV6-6	TGTGCCAGCAGCGCCGGGGCGTCCTACGAGCAGTACTTC	CASSAGASYEQYF
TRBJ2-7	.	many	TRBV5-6	TGTGCCAGCAGCTCGCGGCCGGGGGCCTACGAGCAGTACTTC	CASSSRPGAYEQYF
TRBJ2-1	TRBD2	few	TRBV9	TGTGCCAGCAGCGTAGGACTAGCGGCGAGCTCCTACAATGAGCAGTTCTTC	CASSVGLAASSYNEQFF
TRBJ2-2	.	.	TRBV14	TGTGCCAGCAGCCAAGTCTCGGTGTTCACCGGGGAGCTGTTTTTT	CASSQVSVFTGELFF
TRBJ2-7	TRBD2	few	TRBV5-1	TGCGCCAGCAGCTTCCATATAGCGGGACCCTACGAGCAGTACTTC	CASSFHIAGPYEQYF
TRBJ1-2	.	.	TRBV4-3	TGCGCCAGCAGCCAAGAGTATCCGCCGGGGGGAGGCTACACCTTC	CASSQEYPPGGGYTF
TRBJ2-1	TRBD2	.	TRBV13	TGTGCCAGCAGCTCCTCTAGCGGCCCTAACGGTGAGCAGTTCTTC	CASSSSSGPNGEQFF
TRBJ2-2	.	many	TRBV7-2	TGTGCCAGCAGCCGGGAGTTTACCGGGGAGCTGTTTTTT	CASSREFTGELFF
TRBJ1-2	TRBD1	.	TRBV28	TGTGCCAGCAGCGCTACAAAGCCGCCGACAGGGCGGGGTCTTGGCTACACCTTC	CASSATKPPTGRGLGYTF
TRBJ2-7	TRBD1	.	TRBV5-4	TGTGCCAGCAGCTTGTCGGACAGGGGGCCCCTTTTCTACGAGCAGTACTTC	CASSLSDRGPLFYEQYF
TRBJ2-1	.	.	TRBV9	TGTGCCAGCAGCGCTACAGGACTGAGAAATCGGAATGAGCAGTTCTTC	CASSATGLRNRNEQFF
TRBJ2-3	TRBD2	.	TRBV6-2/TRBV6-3	TGTGCCAGCAGTTACTCGCCGGGACCGGTTTTAGCGGGAGGACCCGCGGAAGATACGCAGTATTTT	CASSYSPGPVLAGGPAEDTQYF
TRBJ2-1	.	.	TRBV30	TGTGCCTGGACAGGGGGGCGCAACAATGAGCAGTTCTTC	CAWTGGRNNEQFF
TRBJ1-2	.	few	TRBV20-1	TGCAGTGACGTCGACAGGACCTATGGCTACACCTTC	CSDVDRTYGYTF
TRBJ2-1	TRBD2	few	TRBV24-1	TGTGCCACCAGTGATTCACGGGGGGGTACGGGTGAGCAGTTCTTC	CATSDSRGGTGEQFF
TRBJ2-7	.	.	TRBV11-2	TGTGCCAGCAGCTTAGGTTTTCGGGGGATTACCTACGAGCAGTACTTC	CASSLGFRGITYEQYF
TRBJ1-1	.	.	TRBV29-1	TGCAGCGTTGAGGCAGGGGCGGAGATATTCACTGAAGCTTTCTTT	CSVEAGAEIFTEAFF
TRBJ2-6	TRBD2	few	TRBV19	TGTGCCAGTATGAAGGCTCCTGGGGTGATAGCGGGAGGAGCAGGGGCCAACGTCCTGACTTTC	CASMKAPGVIAGGAGANVLTF
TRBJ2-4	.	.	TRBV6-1	TGTGCCAGCAGTGACAGTCTAGCCAAAAACATTCAGTACTTC	CASSDSLAKNIQYF
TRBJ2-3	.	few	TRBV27	TGTGCCAGCAGTTCAACCACAGATACGCAGTATTTT	CASSSTTDTQYF
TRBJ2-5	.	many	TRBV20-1	TGCAGTGCTACAGACAGTGGCTATCCCCAGTACTTC	CSATDSGYPQYF
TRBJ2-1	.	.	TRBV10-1	TGCGCCAGCAGTGAGTCGGGGGAGGCCTGGGATGAGCAGTTCTTC	CASSESGEAWDEQFF
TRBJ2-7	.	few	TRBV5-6	TGTGCCAGCAGCTTGAGACACCACGAGCAGTACTTC	CASSLRHHEQYF
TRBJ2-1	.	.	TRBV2	TGTGCCACGTCGACTCTGTCCTACAATGAGCAGTTCTTC	CATSTLSYNEQFF
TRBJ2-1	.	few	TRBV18	TGTGCCAGCTCAGCGGGCCCGGGGGCCAATGAGCAGTTCTTC	CASSAGPGANEQFF